This T cell receptor (beta chain) was captured in a study of OX40 agonist ivuxolimab in advanced cancers. Study in general: Males comprised 82.7% of the group, whose mean age was about 60 years (range 23 to 79).

Method: immunoSEQ multiplex PCR; TCRdb's copy keeps in-frame clones and lacks some. The repertoire holds about 54,000 clones, with about four fifths as singletons. This CDR3 is 14 amino acids long. Per the germline V gene, CDR1 is SGHAT and CDR2 is FQNNGV. V was pared by 5 bases and J by 1 base, with 11 bases between. The source is an adult with an advanced solid tumor such as melanoma, head and neck, liver or kidney cancer. The input for sequencing was CD4+ or CD8+ T cells sorted from blood, taken in a trial of the OX40 agonist ivuxolimab. V is TRBV11-2 and J is TRBJ1-1; no reliable D call. Here the CDR3 DNA reads TGTGCCAGCAGCCGTAACACAGAGAACACTGAAGCTTTCTTT. This codes for CASSRNTENTEAFF.